This T cell receptor beta chain was found in a study of graft-versus-host responses after intestinal transplantation. Study background: All recipients were given anti-thymocyte globulin induction, and tacrolimus and steroids were then administered for three to four years.

The repertoire was sequenced with immunoSEQ multiplex PCR; TCRdb's copy has only in-frame clones and lacks some. This sample has about 20,000 clones, with under 50% found just once. Responders (roughly 200,000, CFSE-labeled) met roughly 200,000 stimulators that were irradiated and violet-dye-labeled. Proliferating responders of the CD3+CD4+ and CD3+CD8+ phenotypes with low CFSE were sorted after the reaction. The sequenced sample was alloreactive CD4+ T cells from a mixed lymphocyte reaction culture, obtained before intestinal transplant. The subset: CFSE-low proliferating T cells sorted from roughly six-day pre-transplant mixed lymphocyte reaction (GvH or HvG direction). This clonotype originated in a human patient who received an intestinal transplant.

The CDR3 nucleotides are TGTGCCAGCAGCTTGGCAGGGGGCCATTCACCCCTCCACTTT. Amino acid sequence: CASSLAGGHSPLHF. This sequence joins TRBV5-4 and TRBJ1-6, with TRBD1 matching over 8 bases. CDR1 is SGHNT, CDR2 YYREEE, per germline (reference sequence). V was pared by 0 bases and J by 8 bases, with 1 base of the junction left unmatched. The CDR3 has 14 amino acids.